The 7 T cell receptor beta chains below were found in one sample sequenced in a study of blood T cell repertoires in COVID-19. Data came from immunoSEQ multiplex PCR; TCRdb stores just in-frame clones and leaves some out. The sample holds 80,000 or so clones; 70% to 75% are singletons and the top ten take 5.7%. Input material: peripheral blood. These TCRs come from a man in his fifties with active or convalescent COVID-19.

V gene TRBV27 combines with J gene TRBJ2-7, with D maybe TRBD1 (6 bases). Germline V CDR1 and CDR2: MNHEY, SMNVEV (reference sequence). With 7 bases removed from V and 5 bases from J, the gap between germline ends came to 18 bases. The CDR3 contains 14 residues. CDR3 amino acids: CASTRGRGINEQYF. Written as DNA, the CDR3 is TGTGCCAGCACCCGAGGTAGGGGGATCAACGAGCAGTACTTC.

CDR3 in amino acids: CASTGTRGLVDEQFF. The CDR3 DNA follows: TGTGCCAGCACCGGGACTAGAGGGTTAGTCGATGAGCAGTTCTTC. V gene TRBV3-1 (or the pseudogene TRBV3-2) combines with J gene TRBJ2-1, with 8 bases fitting TRBD2. The V and J ends lost 7 bases and 8 bases, in that order; junction bases with no gene match: 13. The germline gives CDR1 LGHDT, CDR2 YNNKEL (reference sequence). This CDR3 spans 15 amino acids.

The chain uses TRBV9 and TRBJ2-5, with D possibly matching TRBD1 (6 bases). This CDR3 spans 15 amino acids. Germline lookup yields CDR1 SGDLS and CDR2 YYNGEE. The germline V and J ends were trimmed by 6 bases and 2 bases, with 17 bases remaining between them. The CDR3 is CASTETGLTQETQYF. Here the CDR3 DNA reads TGTGCCAGCACCGAAACAGGGCTAACACAAGAGACCCAGTACTTC. Supplemented by reference TRBV9 and TRBJ2-5, the full variable domain reads DSGVTQTPKHLITATGQRVTLRCSPRSGDLSVYWYQQSLDQGLQFLIQYYNGEERAKGNILERFSAQQFPDLHSELNLSSLELGDSALYFCASTETGLTQETQYFGPGTRLLVL.

The rearrangement links TRBV10-3 to TRBJ2-1; 15 bases map to TRBD2. The V segment lost 6 bases and the J segment 8 bases; nucleotides outside the gene matches: 8. Per germline, CDR1 ENHRY and CDR2 SYGVKD. CDR3 length: 16 amino acids. CDR3 residues: CAIRPGLAGGRDEQFF. DNA of the CDR3: TGTGCCATCAGGCCGGGACTAGCGGGGGGTAGGGATGAGCAGTTCTTC.

Only a few counts were recorded for this clone. The chain recombines TRBV24-1 with TRBJ1-1; TRBD1 matches 7 bases. The CDR3 runs to 16 residues. The V segment lost 10 bases and the J segment 4 bases; nucleotides outside the gene matches: 17. Looked up from germline, CDR1 is KGHDR and CDR2 is SFDVKD. CDR3 DNA: TGTGCCACTGGGGACAGAAGAAAGGGCGCCGGCACTGAAGCTTTCTTT. The encoded protein is CATGDRRKGAGTEAFF.

This clone occurred a few times. V and J are TRBV5-4 and TRBJ1-2, with TRBD1 identical over 7 bases. Germline trimming cut 0 bases from V and 4 bases from J; bases unmatched to any gene: 6. Germline V CDR1 and CDR2: SGHNT, YYREEE (reference sequence). This CDR3 region has 15 residues. Written as DNA, the CDR3 is TGTGCCAGCAGCTTGGGACAGGGACTTTCCTATGGCTACACCTTC. Its protein is CASSLGQGLSYGYTF.

This chain links TRBV9 with TRBJ1-2, with D maybe TRBD1 (5 bases). V was clipped by 4 bases and J by 4 bases, with 11 bases between them. CDR3 length: 13 residues. The germline gives CDR1 SGDLS, CDR2 YYNGEE. The DNA of the CDR3 is TGTGCCAGCAGCTCCAGGGAGGGCTATGGCTACACCTTC. Residues: CASSSREGYGYTF.